This T cell receptor beta chain appears in the sequencing data of a study of beta chain features in type 1 diabetes. Overall study: Analysis included roughly 100 million sorted cells drawn from all samples. Points from the study as a whole: Moderately but significantly shorter TCRB CDR3s were found in Type 1 diabetes patients in all four CD4+ subsets.

Concerning this clone: Its antigen is currently unknown.

V shed 2 bases and J shed 0 bases, with 8 bases lying between them. CDR3 size: 14 residues. Germline CDR1 and CDR2: KGHSH and LQKENI. The isolated RNA, all of it, was reverse transcribed, so expressed TCRB transcripts were what got sequenced. Libraries were prepared by immunoSEQ multiplex PCR; TCRdb keeps only in-frame clonotypes and omits some of them. The sample carries roughly 50,000 clones, less than 55% recorded once. J is TRBJ2-7 and V is TRBV18; no definite D call. This sequence originates from a man aged 30-40 years with type 1 diabetes. Sequenced: Tregs from blood. This CDR3 reads CASSPLSDSYEQYF. The CDR3 DNA follows: TGTGCCAGCTCACCATTAAGCGACTCCTACGAGCAGTACTTC.